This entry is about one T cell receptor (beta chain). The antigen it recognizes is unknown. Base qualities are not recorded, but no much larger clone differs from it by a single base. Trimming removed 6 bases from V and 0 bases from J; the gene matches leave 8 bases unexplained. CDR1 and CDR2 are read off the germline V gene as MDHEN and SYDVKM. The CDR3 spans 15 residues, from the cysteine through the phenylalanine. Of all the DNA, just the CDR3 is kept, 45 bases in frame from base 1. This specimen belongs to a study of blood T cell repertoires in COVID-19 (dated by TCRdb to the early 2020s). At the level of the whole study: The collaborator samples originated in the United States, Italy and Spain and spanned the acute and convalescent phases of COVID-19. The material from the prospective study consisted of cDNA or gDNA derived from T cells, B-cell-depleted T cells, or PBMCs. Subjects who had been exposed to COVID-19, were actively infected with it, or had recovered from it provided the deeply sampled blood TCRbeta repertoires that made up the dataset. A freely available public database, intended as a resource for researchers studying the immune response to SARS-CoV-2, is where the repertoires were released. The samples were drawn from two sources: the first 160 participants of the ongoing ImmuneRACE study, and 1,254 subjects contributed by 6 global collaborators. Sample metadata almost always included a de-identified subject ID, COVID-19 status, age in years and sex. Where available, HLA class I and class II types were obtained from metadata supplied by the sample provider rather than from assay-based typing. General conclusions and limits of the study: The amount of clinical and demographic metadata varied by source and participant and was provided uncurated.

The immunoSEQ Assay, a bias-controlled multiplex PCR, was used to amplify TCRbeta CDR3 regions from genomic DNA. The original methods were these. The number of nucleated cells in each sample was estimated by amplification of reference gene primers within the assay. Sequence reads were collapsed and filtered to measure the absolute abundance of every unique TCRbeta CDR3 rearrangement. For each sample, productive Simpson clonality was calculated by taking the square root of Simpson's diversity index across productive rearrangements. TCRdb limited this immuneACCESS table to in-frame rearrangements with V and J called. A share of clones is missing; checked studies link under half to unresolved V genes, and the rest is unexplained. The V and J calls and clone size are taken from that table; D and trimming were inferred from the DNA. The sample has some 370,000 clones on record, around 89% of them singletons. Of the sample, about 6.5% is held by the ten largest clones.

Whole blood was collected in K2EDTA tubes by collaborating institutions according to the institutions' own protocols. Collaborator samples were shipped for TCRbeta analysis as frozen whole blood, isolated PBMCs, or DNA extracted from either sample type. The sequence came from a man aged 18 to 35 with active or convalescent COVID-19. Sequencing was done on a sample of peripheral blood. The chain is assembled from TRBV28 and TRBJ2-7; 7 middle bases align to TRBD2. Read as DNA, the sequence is TGTGCCAGCAGGACCTCTAGCGGCCGCTCCTACGAGCAGTACTTC. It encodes CASRTSSGRSYEQYF. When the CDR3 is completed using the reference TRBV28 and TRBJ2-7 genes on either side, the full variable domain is DVKVTQSSRYLVKRTGEKVFLECVQDMDHENMFWYRQDPGLGLRLIYFSYDVKMKEKGDIPEGYSVSREKKERFSLILESASTNQTSMYLCASRTSSGRSYEQYFGPGTRLTVT.